This TCR beta chain was captured by sequencing in a study of blood T cell repertoires in COVID-19. Study in general: PBMCs, B-cell-depleted T cells, or T cells were the source of the cDNA or gDNA that made up the material.

The CDR3 spans 14 residues. Germline-derived CDR1 and CDR2 are SGHDT and YYEEEE. Trimming cost V 3 bases and J 4 bases, with 13 bases left between them. Sequencing was performed with immunoSEQ multiplex PCR; in TCRdb, only in-frame clones are kept and a portion is missing. The repertoire holds more than 400,000 clones, with roughly 90% as singletons. This clonotype originated in a woman between 18 and 30 years old who had recovered from COVID-19. This chain joins TRBV5-6 and TRBJ2-5; D is perhaps TRBD2 (6 bases). Material: PBMCs or T cells enriched from blood (not recorded which). CDR3 DNA sequence: TGTGCCAGCAGCTCCCCCCGCGGGGTAGAGACCCAGTACTTC. Translation: CASSSPRGVETQYF.